This TCR beta chain was sequenced for a study of blood T cell repertoires in COVID-19. Study details: Material from acute and convalescent COVID-19 was sourced from the United States, Italy and Spain. The analysed material was cDNA or gDNA that came from T cells, B-cell-depleted T cells, or PBMCs.

Per the original data handling: Counts of nucleated cells, estimated from reference gene primer amplification, were obtained. Clones were sequenced by immunoSEQ multiplex PCR, and TCRdb holds only the in-frame ones, with some missing. V, J and clone size reflect that table, while D and trimming were determined from the DNA. The table includes about 94,000 clones, 80% to 85% detected once. Germline CDR1 SGDLS, CDR2 YYNGEE. The V end lost 4 bases, the J end lost 0 bases, and 14 bases lay between the germline ends. The CDR3 runs 16 residues. Sequencing was performed on peripheral blood. The chain recombines TRBV9 with TRBJ1-3; tentatively, D is TRBD1 (5 bases). The receptor was isolated from a man aged 55 to 70 with acute or convalescent COVID-19. DNA of the CDR3: TGTGCCAGCAGCCCTTGGGGGGGACGCTCTGGAAACACCATATATTTT. It specifies CASSPWGGRSGNTIYF.